These 20 T cell receptor beta chains share one sample of origin, sequenced in a study of kidney transplant recipient with SARS-CoV-2 infection. TCRdb ran MiXCR on the reads and lists one entry per CDR3 protein. The sample lists approximately 240,000 distinct CDR3 sequences; under 35% were seen once. The sequenced sample was a blood sample, obtained at baseline and on day 111 from a kidney transplant recipient. These receptors all come from a young adult male patient who had COVID-19 and was a kidney transplant recipient. T cells may partly derive from the graft donor.

This clonotype appeared many times. The rearrangement joins TRBV15 to TRBJ1-1, with a possible D match to TRBD1 (6 bases). CDR3 size: 14 residues. Germline CDR1 LNHNV, CDR2 YYDKDF (reference sequence). Trimming left V 2 bases short and J 0 bases short, with 7 bases between. The CDR3 reads CATSRNRVNTEAFF. The CDR3 DNA reads TGTGCCACCAGCAGAAACAGGGTGAACACTGAAGCTTTCTTT.

Regarding this clonotype: A read error may explain this, as a much larger clone is one base away. V and J are TRBV24-1 and TRBJ1-2, with 10 bases identical to TRBD1. CDR1 and CDR2 from the germline V gene are KGHDR and SFDVKD. This CDR3 is 13 amino acids long. The CDR3 DNA sequence: TGTGCCACCAGCATGACAGGGGGCAATGGCAACACCTTC. It yields the protein CATSMTGGNGNTF.

This clonotype was seen many times. The V gene is TRBV5-1, the J gene TRBJ2-5, with 11 bases matching TRBD2. The CDR3 runs 16 residues. Germline loops: CDR1 SGHRS, CDR2 YFSETQ. The junction had 5 bases not matched to a gene; V was cut back by 0 bases and J by 4 bases. CDR3 bases: TGCGCCAGCAGCTTGGATCGGCTAGCGGGAGGAGAGACCCAGTACTTC. Residues: CASSLDRLAGGETQYF.

This clonotype was detected ten times or more. V and J are TRBV7-2 and TRBJ2-7, with 10 nucleotides matching TRBD2. V lost 5 bases, J lost 7 bases, and 11 bases stayed unmatched. In germline, CDR1 is SGHTA, CDR2 FQGNSA. The CDR3 has 15 amino acids. This CDR3 reads CASSLFSGGAREQYF. The CDR3 nucleotides read TGTGCCAGCAGCCTATTCAGCGGGGGGGCGAGGGAGCAGTACTTC.

This clonotype occurred once. This clone may be a read error of a much larger clone one base away. The V and J genes are TRBV21-1 and TRBJ1-1. TRBV21-1 is a listed pseudogene. The CDR3 has 12 residues. CDR3 protein: CATSKARREAFF. DNA of the CDR3: TGTGCCACCAGCAAAGCGCGGAGGGAAGCTTTCTTT.

This clonotype showed up many times. The V and J genes are TRBV5-4 and TRBJ2-3, with no clear D. Trimming left V 1 base short and J 2 bases short, with 17 bases between. Germline values: CDR1 SGHNT, CDR2 YYREEE (reference sequence). The CDR3 runs to 17 residues. The CDR3 nucleotides read TGTGCCAGCAGCTTGAATCTAGGGCAGGCGGACACAGATACGCAGTATTTT. It yields the protein CASSLNLGQADTDTQYF.

With regard to this clonotype: A much larger clone is a single base away; this may be a read error. The missing conserved phenylalanine or tryptophan at the end of this CDR3 makes a read error likely. The chain carries TRBV7-3 and TRBJ1-2; 11 bases line up with TRBD1. The V gene end was trimmed by 2 bases and the J gene end by 5 bases; junction bases not matched to a gene: 4. The CDR3 runs 15 residues. Germline values: CDR1 SGHTA, CDR2 FQGTGA. The DNA for the CDR3 is TGTGCCAGCAGCTTAGACGGGACAGGGGGATATGGCTACACCTCC. Protein sequence: CASSLDGTGGYGYTS.

This clonotype has a count of ten or more. The V call is TRBV5-1, the J call TRBJ2-7; 8 bases align to TRBD2. CDR1 and CDR2 (germline): SGHRS, YFSETQ. CDR3 size: 14 residues. V gave up 2 bases and J gave up 3 bases; unmatched junction bases: 4. Here the CDR3 DNA reads TGCGCCAGCAGCTTTATAGCGGGAAGCTACGAGCAGTACTTC. It specifies CASSFIAGSYEQYF.

This clonotype was picked up many times. The CDR3 DNA follows: TGTGCCAGCAGCAATTGGATGGTCGTTAGAAAGACCTATGGCTACACCTTC. Translation gives CASSNWMVVRKTYGYTF. The rearrangement uses TRBV16 and TRBJ1-2; D is unresolved. This CDR3 is built from 17 residues. In germline, CDR1 is KGHSY, CDR2 FQNENV. Trimming shortened V by 5 bases and J by 4 bases, and 23 bases separated the two germline ends. The full variable domain, in which reference TRBV16 and TRBJ1-2 provide the parts outside the CDR3, is GEEVAQTPKHLVRGEGQKAKLYCAPIKGHSYVFWYQQVLKNEFKFLISFQNENVFDETGMPKERFSAKCLPNSPCSLEIQATKLEDSAVYFCASSNWMVVRKTYGYTFGSGTRLTVV.

In its sample, this clonotype was seen many times. The genes are TRBV12-5 and TRBJ1-1; maybe TRBD1 (5 bases). V lost 3 bases and J lost 1, with 15 bases in between. Looked up from germline, CDR1 is LGHNT and CDR2 is FRNRAP. This CDR3 has 16 amino acids. CDR3 nucleotides: TGTGCTAGTGGTTTTACCGGGGTGCAGGGGAACACTGAAGCTTTCTTT. It is translated as CASGFTGVQGNTEAFF.

The chain links TRBV2 to TRBJ2-2; TRBD2 aligns across 11 bases. The CDR3 is made up of 17 amino acids. Germline V gene sequence: CDR1 SNHLY, CDR2 FYNNEI. V lost 1 base, J lost 5 bases, and 6 bases stayed unmatched. The CDR3 nucleotides are TGTGCCAGCAGTGAAGACGGCCTAGCGGGAGGAACCGGGGAGCTGTTTTTT. Protein sequence: CASSEDGLAGGTGELFF.

This clonotype was observed many times. This chain joins TRBV19 and TRBJ1-3; the D is unclear. The CDR3 is made up of 14 amino acids. Germline CDR1 is LNHDA and CDR2 is SQIVND (reference sequence). V was clipped by 7 bases and J by 2 bases, with 12 bases between them. This CDR3 is CASTAGAAGNTIYF. Written as DNA, the CDR3 is TGTGCCAGTACCGCAGGCGCTGCTGGAAACACCATATATTTT.

In this sample, this clonotype turned up many times. V usage is TRBV6-8 and J usage is TRBJ1-2; the D is unclear. V lost 5 bases, J lost 4 bases, and 23 bases lay in between. CDR1 and CDR2 (germline): MNHGY, SAAAGT. CDR3 length: 17 residues. The DNA for the CDR3 is TGTGCCAGCAGTCCACAGCGACGCTCTAGAAAGACCTATGGCTACACCTTC. It yields the protein CASSPQRRSRKTYGYTF.

At least ten counts were recorded for this clonotype. The CDR3 DNA follows: TGTGCCGGACGAGCGGGAGTTAACACCGGGGAGCTGTTTTTT. Its protein product is CAGRAGVNTGELFF. The chain has TRBV13 and TRBJ2-2, with 8 bases lining up with TRBD2. The CDR3 contains 14 residues. V shed 11 bases, J shed 2 bases, and the junction held 7 bases outside the gene matches. Germline CDR1 PRHDT, CDR2 FYEKMQ (reference sequence).

This clonotype has only a few counts. The gene calls are TRBV5-8 and TRBJ2-1; tentatively, D is TRBD2 (5 bases). CDR3 length: 16 residues. Trimming removed 0 bases at V and 5 bases at J, with 15 bases between. From germline, CDR1 is SGHTS and CDR2 YDEGEE. The CDR3 loop is CASSLARASYNNEQFF. The CDR3 DNA reads as TGTGCCAGCAGCTTGGCCCGGGCTAGCTATAACAATGAGCAGTTCTTC.

This clonotype was seen ten or more times. This rearrangement joins TRBV10-3 to TRBJ1-1; D gene unclear. CDR3 length: 13 amino acids. Trimming removed 0 bases at V and 4 bases at J, with 6 bases between. Looked up from germline, CDR1 is ENHRY and CDR2 is SYGVKD. CDR3 sequence (DNA): TGTGCCATCAGTGAGTCTCGGGCCACTGAAGCTTTCTTT. The encoded protein is CAISESRATEAFF.

This clonotype was seen many times. V and J are TRBV5-6 and TRBJ1-2, with a weak D call TRBD1 (5 bases). The CDR3 totals 14 residues. V was shortened by 1 base and J by 8 bases, with 15 bases between the two germline ends. Germline V gene lookup returns CDR1 SGHDT and CDR2 YYEEEE. Here the CDR3 DNA reads TGTGCCAGCAGCTTGTCTCCCAGGGAGGGGGGCTACACCTTC. Translated, it gives CASSLSPREGGYTF. Using reference TRBV5-6 and TRBJ1-2 for the parts outside the CDR3, the full variable domain is DAGVTQSPTHLIKTRGQQVTLRCSPKSGHDTVSWYQQALGQGPQFIFQYYEEEERQRGNFPDRFSGHQFPNYSSELNVNALLLGDSALYLCASSLSPREGGYTFGSGTRLTVV.

This clonotype was found many times. The J gene is TRBJ2-7, the V gene TRBV6-5; D is perhaps TRBD2 (6 bases). The V end was cut by 7 bases, the J end by 4 bases, with 20 bases between. Germline CDR1 and CDR2: MNHEY and SVGAGI. The CDR3 is 15 residues long. The CDR3 loop reads CASTMPGLKAYEQYF. CDR3 bases: TGTGCCAGCACCATGCCGGGACTCAAGGCATACGAGCAGTACTTC.

This clonotype has ten or more counts. The chain recombines TRBV7-8 with TRBJ2-7, with 8 bases matching TRBD2. The trim removed 4 bases at V and 4 bases at J, leaving 3 bases unmatched. Germline lookup yields CDR1 SGHVS and CDR2 FQNEAQ. CDR3 length: 13 residues. The CDR3 is CASSSREGYEQYF. The CDR3, as DNA: TGTGCCAGCAGCTCACGGGAGGGTTACGAGCAGTACTTC.

About this clonotype itself: A much larger clone differs by one base, so this may be a read error. V usage is TRBV5-1 and J usage is TRBJ2-1; tentatively, D is TRBD2 (5 bases). Trimming removed 1 base from V and 0 bases from J, with 8 bases in between. Germline assignment: CDR1 SGHRS and CDR2 YFSETQ. The CDR3 extends over 15 amino acids. Here the CDR3 DNA reads TGCGCCAGCAGCTTGCCCCGGGGCTCCTACAATGAGCAGTTCTTC. Protein product: CASSLPRGSYNEQFF.